This T cell receptor (beta chain) was found in a study of blood T cell repertoires in COVID-19. The CDR3 has 16 amino acids. The germline V gene encodes CDR1 KGHDR and CDR2 SFDVKD. V gave up 1 base and J gave up 0 bases, with 10 bases separating them. TCRdb keeps only in-frame clones here, not all; method: immunoSEQ multiplex PCR. The sample holds 150,000 to 200,000 clones, 88% seen once. All recovered Cohort 3 donors got two negative PCRs, got clearance, or saw symptom resolution. Material: PBMCs or T cells enriched from blood (not recorded which). This TCR derives from a woman aged 18-29 years who had recovered from COVID-19. The chain links TRBV24-1 to TRBJ2-3, with D tentatively TRBD1 (6 bases). The CDR3 loop is CATSDLVTGSTDTQYF. As DNA, the CDR3 is TGTGCCACCAGTGATTTAGTAACAGGGAGCACAGATACGCAGTATTTT.